This T cell receptor beta chain was captured by sequencing in a study of T cell repertoires in ileal Crohn's disease. With V trimmed by 5 bases and J by 10 bases, 4 bases remained unmatched. Looked up from germline, CDR1 is ENHRY and CDR2 is SYGVKD. The CDR3 runs to 12 residues. There are a few counts of this clone. Its antigen is currently unknown. Overall study findings and caveats: Active smokers at surgery had more clonal expansions than non-smokers.

TCRdb's copy holds only in-frame clones and misses some; the assay was immunoSEQ multiplex PCR. This table holds fewer than 6,500 clones, roughly four fifths found once. The genes are TRBV10-3 and TRBJ2-1, with 8 bases lining up with TRBD2. This TCR was sampled from an adult with Crohn's disease. The sample comprised ileal tissue. CDR3 nucleotides: TGTGCCATCAGTATAGCGGGATACGAGCAGTTCTTC. Translation gives CAISIAGYEQFF.